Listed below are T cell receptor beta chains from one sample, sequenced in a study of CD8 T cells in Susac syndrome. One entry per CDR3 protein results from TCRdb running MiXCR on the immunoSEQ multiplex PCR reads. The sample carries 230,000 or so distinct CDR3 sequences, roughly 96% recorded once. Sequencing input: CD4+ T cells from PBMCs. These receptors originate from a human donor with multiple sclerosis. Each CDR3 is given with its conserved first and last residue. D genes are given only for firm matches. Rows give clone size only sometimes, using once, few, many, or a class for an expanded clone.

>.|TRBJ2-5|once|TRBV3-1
TGTGCCAGCAGCCCCCCCAGTGGGAGATTGACCCAGTACTTC
CASSPPSGRLTQYF
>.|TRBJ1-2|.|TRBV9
TGTGCCAGCAGCGCAGGTTTCTTCGCTAACTATGGCTACACCTTC
CASSAGFFANYGYTF
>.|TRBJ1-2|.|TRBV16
TGTGCCAGCAGCCTTCAGGGGAGTGGCTACACCTTC
CASSLQGSGYTF
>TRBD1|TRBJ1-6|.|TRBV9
TGTGCCAGCAGCGGCGGACAGGGCGGGAGGGGGTCACCCCTCCACTTT
CASSGGQGGRGSPLHF
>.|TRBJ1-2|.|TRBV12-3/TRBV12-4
TGTGCCAGCAGTTTAAGGCGATTCTATGGCTACACCTTC
CASSLRRFYGYTF
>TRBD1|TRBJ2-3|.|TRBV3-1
TGTGCCAGCAGCCTTCTGACAGGGGGCGGTGGCACAGATACGCAGTATTTT
CASSLLTGGGGTDTQYF
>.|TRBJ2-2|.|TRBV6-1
TGTGCCAGCAGTACAACCGGGGAGCTGTTTTTT
CASSTTGELFF
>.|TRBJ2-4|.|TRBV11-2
TGTGCCAGCAGCTTAGGGGCTAGTCAGTACTTC
CASSLGASQYF
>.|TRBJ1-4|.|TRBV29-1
TGCAGCGTTGGAAGGGTCGGTAGTGAAAAACTGTTTTTT
CSVGRVGSEKLFF
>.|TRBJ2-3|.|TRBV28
TGTGCCAGCACGCCCGGGACGACCCGGGATACGCAGTATTTT
CASTPGTTRDTQYF
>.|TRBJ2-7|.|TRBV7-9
TGTGCCAGCAGCTTTACCGGGACGGGAGAGCAGTACTTC
CASSFTGTGEQYF
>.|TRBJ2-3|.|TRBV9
TGTGCCAGCAGCGTAGAGGCAGGGACGCAGTATTTT
CASSVEAGTQYF
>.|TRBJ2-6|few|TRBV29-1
TGCAGCGTCGCCCTCTACTCTCGCCCCTCTGGGGCCAACGTCCTGACTTTC
CSVALYSRPSGANVLTF
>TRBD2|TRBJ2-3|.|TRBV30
TGTGCCTCTCGGGGGGAGGGCCGTTCAGATACGCAGTATTTT
CASRGEGRSDTQYF
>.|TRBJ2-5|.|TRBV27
TGTGCCGGCCTCTCAGTGCCCCAGTACTTC
CAGLSVPQYF
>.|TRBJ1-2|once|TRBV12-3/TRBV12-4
TGTGCCAGCAGTTTCGCCAGGGGAGCCGGGTTGGATGGCTACACCTTC
CASSFARGAGLDGYTF
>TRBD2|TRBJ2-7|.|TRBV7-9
TGTGCCAGCAGCCAGACTAGCGGGAGGGCCTACGAGCAGTACTTC
CASSQTSGRAYEQYF
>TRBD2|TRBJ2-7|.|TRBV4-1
TGCGCCAGCAGCCAAGCGCTAGCGGGAGGGCCTCGGGAGCAGTACTTC
CASSQALAGGPREQYF
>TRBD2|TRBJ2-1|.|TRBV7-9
TGTGCCAGCAGCCTAAGACTAGCGGCTGAGCAGTTCTTC
CASSLRLAAEQFF
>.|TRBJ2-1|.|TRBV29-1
TGCAGCGTTGGTTTAGGACTGAATGAGCAGTTCTTC
CSVGLGLNEQFF
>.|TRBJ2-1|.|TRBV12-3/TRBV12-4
TGTGCCAGCAGTCGACTCCCGGGACTGAATGAGCAGTTCTTC
CASSRLPGLNEQFF
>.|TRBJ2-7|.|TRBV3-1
TGTGCCAGCAGCCAAGGAGTTCACGAGCAGTACTTC
CASSQGVHEQYF
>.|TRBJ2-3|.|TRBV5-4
TGTGCCAGCAGCCTACCGGGACGAACGGATACGCAGTATTTT
CASSLPGRTDTQYF
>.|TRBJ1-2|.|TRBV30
TGTGCCTGGGTCCCGGGACACCGCAACTATGGCTACACCTTC
CAWVPGHRNYGYTF
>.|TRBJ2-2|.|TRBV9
TGTGCCAGCAGCGTAGGAAGCGGGGAGCTGTTTTTT
CASSVGSGELFF
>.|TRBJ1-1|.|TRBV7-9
TGTGCCAGCAGCTTAGAAGAGACAACTGAAGCTTTCTTT
CASSLEETTEAFF
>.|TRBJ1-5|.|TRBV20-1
TGCAGTGCCGGGTGGCCCCAGCATTTT
CSAGWPQHF
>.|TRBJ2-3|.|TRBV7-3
TGTGCCAGCAGCTTAGGCCAGGGAGATACGCAGTATTTT
CASSLGQGDTQYF
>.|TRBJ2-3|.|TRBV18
TGTGCCAGCTCACGCTCGGGGCCAGATACGCAGTATTTT
CASSRSGPDTQYF
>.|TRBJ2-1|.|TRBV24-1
TGTGCCACCAGTGCGCTAGCATCGAATGAGCAGTTCTTC
CATSALASNEQFF
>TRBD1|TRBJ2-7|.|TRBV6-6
TGTGCCAGCTCGCGGGACGGACAGGGACGCGAGCAGTACTTC
CASSRDGQGREQYF
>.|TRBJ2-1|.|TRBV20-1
TGCGTCGGTGCGTCCTACAATGAGCAGTTCTTC
CVGASYNEQFF
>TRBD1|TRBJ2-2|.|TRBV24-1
TGTGCCACCAGTGATACCGGGACAGCAACCGGGGAGCTGTTTTTT
CATSDTGTATGELFF
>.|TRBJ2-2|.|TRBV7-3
TGTGCCAGCAGCCCTGACCCTGGCGCCGGGGAGCTGTTTTTT
CASSPDPGAGELFF
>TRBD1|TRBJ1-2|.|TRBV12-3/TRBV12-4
TGTGCCGGGGGACAGGGGCCCTATGGCTACACCTTC
CAGGQGPYGYTF
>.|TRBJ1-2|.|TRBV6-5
TGTGCCAGCAGTTATGGCAGGGGACCAGGGGGCTACACCTTC
CASSYGRGPGGYTF
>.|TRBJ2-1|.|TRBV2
.
CASSVGAGTGWFF
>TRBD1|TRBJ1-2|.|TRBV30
TGTGCCTGCTCCTACAGGGGGCCCTATGGCTACACCTTC
CACSYRGPYGYTF
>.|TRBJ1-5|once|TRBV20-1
TGCAGTGCGGACCCAGGGGTGAGCAATCAGCCCCAGCATTTT
CSADPGVSNQPQHF
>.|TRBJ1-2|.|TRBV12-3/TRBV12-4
TGTGCCAGCAGGGACTCCGGGGGAGGAAATGGCTACACCTTC
CASRDSGGGNGYTF